This entry concerns a single T cell receptor (beta chain). This entry is derived from a study of CD8 T cells in ankylosing spondylitis. This CDR3 region has 14 residues. Per germline, CDR1 MNHEY and CDR2 SMNVEV (reference sequence). V shed 4 bases, J shed 4 bases, and the junction held 4 bases outside the gene matches. By quantitative 5'-RACE with molecular barcodes, the TCR beta libraries were made. TCRdb processed the 5' RACE reads anew with MiXCR; each CDR3 protein has one entry. The table has roughly 140,000 distinct CDR3 sequences, around 45% seen once; the top ten hold about 15%. The TCR sequence derives from a male donor with ankylosing spondylitis. V usage is TRBV27 and J usage is TRBJ1-5; 7 nucleotides align to TRBD1. The sample comprised synovial fluid, either unsorted or a sorted T cell fraction (not recorded which). CDR3: CASSSGTANQPQHF. The CDR3 bases are TGTGCCAGCAGTTCCGGGACAGCAAATCAGCCCCAGCATTTT.